This T cell receptor (beta chain) emerged from a study of blood T cell repertoires in COVID-19. Overall study context: Samples representing acute and convalescent COVID-19 were sourced from the United States, Italy and Spain.

Using immunoSEQ multiplex PCR, the repertoire was profiled, and TCRdb retains in-frame clones only, with some absent. There are hundreds of thousands of clones in the sample; 80% to 90% occur only once, and approximately 1.2% lies in the top ten. Participants were aged roughly 18 to 90 years, lived in some 23 US areas, and enrolled virtually. Cohort 3 recovered donors had two negative PCRs, clearance, or symptom resolution. This CDR3 is built from 14 residues. Germline V gene lookup returns CDR1 SGHRS and CDR2 YFSETQ. V was clipped by 2 bases and J by 3 bases; unmatched bases: 4. The sequenced material came from PBMCs or T cells enriched from blood (not recorded which). The clonotype was recovered from a man aged 30-40 years who had recovered from COVID-19. The chain is built from TRBV5-1 and TRBJ1-2; TRBD1 aligns across 7 bases. CDR3 sequence: CASSLGQDDYGYTF. DNA for the CDR3: TGCGCCAGCAGCTTAGGACAGGATGACTATGGCTACACCTTC.